This TCR beta chain comes out of a study of tumor-infiltrating lymphocytes in primary liver carcinoma. Germline assignment: CDR1 SGHRS and CDR2 YFSETQ. This CDR3 spans 14 amino acids. V lost 1 base and J lost 5, with 11 bases in between. Between roughly 20 and 33 mg of unsorted bulk tissue served as the source from which RNA and DNA were co-extracted. A primer matching the constant region was used to make TCR beta cDNA from about 500 ng of total RNA. Slightly modified ARM-PCR, run as three nested multiplex PCR rounds, produced the TCR beta libraries. Both of the initial two PCR rounds ran for approximately 11 cycles and employed TRBV1-TRBV30 forward primers alongside a C-beta reverse primer. MiXCR, run by TCRdb on the multiplex PCR reads, gives a single entry per CDR3 protein. In the table there are 95,000 to 100,000 distinct CDR3 sequences, around 66% of which are singletons. Ten or more counts support this clonotype.

The J gene is TRBJ2-3, the V gene TRBV5-1, with D perhaps matching TRBD2 (5 bases). Sequencing was carried out using liver tumor tissue from sampling region 2. Subset of the sample: tumor region T2, inferior pole. This TCR was recovered from an older woman with primary liver carcinoma and hepatitis B virus infection. The CDR3 is CASSLSGLGDTQYF. Here the CDR3 DNA reads TGCGCCAGCAGCTTGTCGGGATTGGGAGATACGCAGTATTTT.